This T cell receptor (beta chain) appears in the sequencing data of a study of CD8+ T cells in alopecia areata. As for the study in general: Treated individuals took tofacitinib by mouth, 5 to 10 mg twice daily. Whole-study results and caveats: Sharing of TCRs across patients appeared less clear than in mice, possibly for HLA-related reasons.

The sequencing template was cDNA reverse transcribed from extracted RNA. Generated by immunoSEQ multiplex PCR, the TCRdb table keeps only in-frame clones and is missing some. The repertoire holds some 210,000 clones, with 50% to 60% as singletons. Trimming removed 0 bases from V and 4 bases from J, with 6 bases in between. The germline gives CDR1 GTSNPN, CDR2 SVGIG (reference sequence). The CDR3 spans 13 residues. With regard to this clone: The antigen is unknown. The same CDR3 can be traced to other DNA sequences in this sample.

The chain combines TRBV30 with TRBJ2-2; no clear D gene. The sample was CD4+ T cells sorted from blood, taken at week 0. The receptor was isolated from a human donor with alopecia areata. CDR3 in amino acids: CAWSVFGTGELFF. The CDR3 DNA sequence: TGTGCCTGGAGTGTATTTGGCACCGGGGAGCTGTTTTTT.